This entry describes one T cell receptor (beta chain). Profiled with immunoSEQ multiplex PCR; TCRdb holds only in-frame clones, not every one. The sample includes approximately 190,000 clones, roughly 80% of them seen just once. This entry comes from a study of blood T cell repertoires in COVID-19. Trimming removed 4 bases from V and 5 bases from J, with 22 bases in between. CDR1 and CDR2 from the germline V gene are LGHDT and YNNKEL (reference sequence). The CDR3 spans 17 residues. The sequence derives from a woman aged 40-49 years with acute or convalescent COVID-19. The material sequenced was peripheral blood. The chain has TRBV3-1 (or the pseudogene TRBV3-2) and TRBJ2-3, with TRBD2 as a possible D gene (6 bases). The CDR3 loop reads CASSPYPPGGTLDTQYF. CDR3 nucleotides: TGTGCCAGCAGCCCTTATCCCCCGGGCGGGACCCTAGATACGCAGTATTTT.